This T cell receptor beta chain originates from a study of blood T cells in healthy people across ages (dated by TCRdb to between 2015 and 2017). Broadly, across the study: In model experiments, template switching captured about one uniquely barcoded TCR beta cDNA molecule for every two T cells. To track age-related changes in TCR beta repertoire diversity, the study relied on deep sequencing normalized with unique cDNA molecular identifiers. Donors were grouped into four age groups: young (average 16 years), middle-aged (roughly 40), aged (approximately 67) and long-lived (just over 80). To avoid experimental bias, donors of different ages were distributed randomly across sequencing lanes. For two donors (one aged 18 to 30 and one aged 80 or older), the study analyzed two additional independent replicas of 1 million unique cDNA reads from the same blood draw. Findings and caveats that apply to the study as a whole: The percentage of naive T cells measured by flow cytometry correlated strongly with observed TCR beta diversity. Observed TCR beta diversity per million T cells fell roughly linearly with age, and a significant reduction was already apparent by age roughly 40. Because donor CMV infection status was unknown, age-related changes in expanded clonotypes were potentially confounded. Total diversity estimates from one million sequenced T cells were considered lower bounds and underestimates. Bulk unsorted PBMC profiling prevented conclusive comparison of naive and antigen-experienced compartments. Compared with the aged group, the long-lived group had more naive CD4+ T cells, fewer expanded clones and increased TCR diversity, suggesting age selection.

According to the germline V gene (reference sequence), CDR1 reads SGHKS and CDR2 reads YYEKEE. The CDR3 spans 13 residues, from the cysteine through the phenylalanine. Just the 39-base CDR3 DNA is kept, in frame starting at base 1. V loses 4 bases of germline sequence and J loses 10 bases, and the interval between the two ends is 17 bases. The receptor library was made with 5' RACE. The sequencing machine was an Illumina HiSeq 2500. A second PCR of about 6 to 11 cycles was performed with a sample-barcoded 5' primer and a J-beta primer mix. A unique molecular identifier was introduced onto each TCR beta cDNA molecule by a template-switch 5' adaptor carrying 12 random nucleotides. Each sample yielded at least 3 million CDR3-containing paired-end reads. The Mint cDNA synthesis kit, primed by a TRBC-specific oligonucleotide, was used to synthesize first-strand cDNA from all RNA. All cDNA was treated with uracil-DNA glycosylase and then went through a first 18-cycle PCR with the universal primers M1SS and BC2_uni_R. Concerning the study's data processing: Normalization of each sample was performed by random selection of 1 million high-quality reads, each carrying a distinct molecular identifier. Reads with shared molecular identifiers were discarded instead of being binned into consensus sequences. MiTCR, set to a Q25 quality threshold and the strictest error-elimination algorithm, was used for CDR3 identification, clonotype clustering and error correction. A nonparametric unseen species model with Euler transformation was used to estimate a lower bound on total TCR beta diversity. TCRdb reran the public reads through fastp at Q25 and MiXCR, keeping productive beta chains. Each entry is one CDR3 protein sequence, shown with its most common DNA and genes. The V and J calls reflect TCRdb's pipeline rather than the authors' work. This sample is represented by about 760,000 distinct CDR3 sequences; roughly 56% of them were singletons. The top ten constitute roughly 26% of the sample.

This clonotype was found once. Which antigen it targets is not known. There are no base qualities to consult, and no much larger clone falls within one base. Systemically healthy Caucasian individuals from Russia, roughly 40 in total and aged about 6 to 95 years, were included as donors. Each donor gave 9 to 10 milliliters of peripheral blood, collected into EDTA-treated Vacutainer tubes. Ficoll-Paque density-gradient centrifugation was used to isolate PBMCs, with at least 7 million per sample. Total RNA was extracted from PBMCs with Trizol reagent, with at least 6 micrograms obtained per sample. Naive CD45RAhigh/CD27high T cell percentages were measured by flow cytometry on a PBMC aliquot from every donor.

The chain is assembled from TRBV5-5 and TRBJ1-2; no D gene can be assigned with confidence. The origin of this receptor is a man aged 40-49 years in good health. The specimen sequenced was blood. The nucleotide sequence reads as follows: TGTGCCAGCAGCGTCGGGAGCGGACGGACCTACACCTTC. Translated, this is CASSVGSGRTYTF. Joined to the reference TRBV5-5 and TRBJ1-2 proteins, this CDR3 gives the full variable domain: DAGVTQSPTHLIKTRGQQVTLRCSPISGHKSVSWYQQVLGQGPQFIFQYYEKEERGRGNFPDRFSARQFPNYSSELNVNALLLGDSALYLCASSVGSGRTYTFGSGTRLTVV.